The 20 T cell receptor beta chains presented below share a single source sample, sequenced in a study of cytomegalovirus exposure and HLA in healthy donors. The PCR contained 60 Vbeta and 13 Jbeta primers. Assay: immunoSEQ multiplex PCR; the TCRdb copy retains only in-frame clones and omits some. Here the sample spans approximately 120,000 clones, 75% to 85% being singletons. Sequenced: PBMCs. Receptors were obtained from a man in his forties in good health and CMV-seronegative.

The chain couples TRBV6-5 to TRBJ2-4; 7 positions agree with TRBD1. Germline CDR1 is MNHEY and CDR2 is SVGAGI. This CDR3 is built from 14 residues. After removal of 4 bases from V and 3 bases from J, the junction contained 3 bases not matched to a gene. CDR3 amino acids: CASSSRDSKNIQYF. The CDR3 nucleotides are TGTGCCAGCAGTTCCAGGGACAGCAAAAACATTCAGTACTTC.

This clone showed up just a few times. The CDR3 reads CASSLSTGRAQFF. CDR3 nucleotide sequence: TGTGCCAGCAGTTTATCGACAGGCAGGGCGCAGTTCTTC. This chain links TRBV27 with TRBJ2-1; TRBD1 might be the D (6 bases). The CDR3 spans 13 residues. V lost 0 bases and J 12 bases, leaving 12 bases between the germline ends. The germline gives CDR1 MNHEY, CDR2 SMNVEV (reference sequence).

This chain joins TRBV18 and TRBJ1-2; TRBD1 is a possible D gene (6 bases). Germline CDR1 KGHSH, CDR2 LQKENI. Trimming cost V 4 bases and J 4 bases, with 19 bases left between them. This CDR3 comprises 16 residues. Written as DNA, the CDR3 is TGTGCCAGCTCACAAAATCACAGGGACTATGGCTATGGCTACACCTTC. It encodes CASSQNHRDYGYGYTF.

The gene calls are TRBV9 and TRBJ1-2; D ambiguous. The germline V gene encodes CDR1 SGDLS and CDR2 YYNGEE. This CDR3 is 14 amino acids long. The V end lost 0 bases, the J end lost 2 bases, and 8 bases lay between the germline ends. The CDR3 sequence is CASSVASQNYGYTF. Written as DNA, the CDR3 is TGTGCCAGCAGCGTAGCCAGTCAGAACTATGGCTACACCTTC.

The chain joins TRBV4-1 to TRBJ2-3, with TRBD1 identical over 8 bases. The CDR3 runs 15 residues. Germline V gene lookup returns CDR1 MGHRA and CDR2 YSYEKL. The junction had 4 bases not matched to a gene; V was cut back by 2 bases and J by 3 bases. The CDR3 region has the DNA TGCGCCAGCAGCCAAATGGACAGGGAAACAGATACGCAGTATTTT. This gives the protein CASSQMDRETDTQYF.

The chain recombines TRBV5-1 with TRBJ1-4; D uncertain. Germline values: CDR1 SGHRS, CDR2 YFSETQ. CDR3 length: 14 amino acids. V lost 1 base to trimming and J lost 8 bases, with 12 bases between them. CDR3 amino acids: CASSLISSGEKLFF. CDR3 in DNA: TGCGCCAGCAGCTTGATAAGTTCGGGAGAAAAACTGTTTTTT.

As regards this clone: The germline gene is not matched at one end of the junction; a read error may be the cause. The V gene is TRBV18, the J gene TRBJ1-1, with 8 bases matching TRBD1. Germline CDR1 KGHSH, CDR2 LQKENI. This CDR3 spans 12 amino acids. CDR3 coding DNA: TGTGCCAGCTCGCTGCAGGGGGCGCGTTTTTCCTTT. Amino acid sequence: CASSLQGARFSF. Full variable domain (rest looked up from reference TRBV18 and TRBJ1-1): NAGVMQNPRHLVRRRGQEARLRCSPMKGHSHVYWYRQLPEEGLKFMVYLQKENIIDESGMPKERFSAEFPKEGPSILRIQQVVRGDSAAYFCASSLQGARFSFGQGTRLTVV.

This clone was detected only a few times. The genes are TRBV2 and TRBJ2-3; D possibly corresponds to TRBD1 (6 bases). Germline CDR1 is SNHLY and CDR2 is FYNNEI. V was trimmed by 10 bases and J by 0 bases, leaving 11 bases between them. The CDR3 has 13 residues. DNA for the CDR3: TGTGCCACCCAAGGACAGAGCACAGATACGCAGTATTTT. Translated: CATQGQSTDTQYF.

Concerning this clone: Other DNA variants within this sample encode the same CDR3. The chain uses TRBV9 and TRBJ1-4, with D hard to call. Germline V gives CDR1 SGDLS, CDR2 YYNGEE. V lost 2 bases, J lost 0 bases, and 8 bases lay in between. This CDR3 has 15 residues. CDR3 DNA: TGTGCCAGCAGCGTGGCGGGAACAACTAATGAAAAACTGTTTTTT. Translating it yields CASSVAGTTNEKLFF. The full variable domain, rest sourced from reference TRBV9 and TRBJ1-4, is DSGVTQTPKHLITATGQRVTLRCSPRSGDLSVYWYQQSLDQGLQFLIQYYNGEERAKGNILERFSAQQFPDLHSELNLSSLELGDSALYFCASSVAGTTNEKLFFGSGTQLSVL.

This clone was seen just once. The rearrangement uses TRBV2 and TRBJ1-1; D remains ambiguous. This CDR3 has 12 amino acids. Trimming shortened V by 3 bases and J by 8 bases, and 10 bases separated the two germline ends. Germline V CDR1 and CDR2: SNHLY, FYNNEI. DNA of the CDR3: TGTGCCAGCAGTGATGGGCCCCGGGAAGCTTTCTTT. It encodes CASSDGPREAFF.

The chain uses TRBV10-1 and TRBJ1-1; 11 nucleotides line up with TRBD1. Germline V gene data show CDR1 as WNHNN and CDR2 as SYGVQD (reference sequence). Germline trimming cut 4 bases from V and 7 bases from J; bases unmatched to any gene: 5. The CDR3 is 14 amino acids. The CDR3 nucleotides read TGCGCCAGCAGTGTGGACAGGGGGCGAAATGAAGCTTTCTTT. Protein: CASSVDRGRNEAFF.

The chain has TRBV27 and TRBJ1-1; maybe TRBD1 (6 bases). V lost 3 bases, J lost 2 bases, and 19 bases lay in between. Germline CDR1 and CDR2: MNHEY and SMNVEV (reference sequence). The length of the CDR3 is 17 residues. The CDR3 region has the DNA TGTGCCAGCAGTTTTCGGTCCTCGGGGGGCGCTAACACTGAAGCTTTCTTT. Amino acid sequence: CASSFRSSGGANTEAFF.

Within the sample, this clone is medium-sized. The rearrangement uses TRBV6-4 and TRBJ1-2; 9 bases match TRBD1. Losses at the gene ends were 5 bases for V and 4 bases for J; bases not matched to a gene: 5. The germline V gene encodes CDR1 MRHNA and CDR2 SNTAGT. This CDR3 comprises 14 residues. CDR3 loop: CASSPGTGFYGYTF. For the CDR3, the DNA is TGTGCCAGCAGTCCCGGGACAGGGTTCTATGGCTACACCTTC.

This clone occurred a few times. The rearrangement links TRBV18 to TRBJ2-7, with TRBD1 as a possible D gene (5 bases). In germline, CDR1 is KGHSH, CDR2 LQKENI. The CDR3 sequence is 15 residues long. The ends were cut back, 6 bases at V and 2 bases at J, with 17 bases in the middle. CDR3 region: CASSPDRLTPYEQYF. CDR3 DNA: TGTGCCAGCTCGCCCGACAGATTGACTCCCTACGAGCAGTACTTC.

The chain uses TRBV19 and TRBJ2-1; D remains ambiguous. The CDR3 totals 14 residues. Germline V lookup: CDR1 LNHDA, CDR2 SQIVND (reference sequence). Trimming took off 7 bases at V and 1 base at J, with 11 bases between the two ends. The CDR3 sequence is CASTPSGSYNEQFF. The CDR3 bases are TGTGCCAGTACACCGTCAGGATCCTACAATGAGCAGTTCTTC.

CDR3 region: CASSVYSGDTDTQYF. The CDR3 DNA follows: TGTGCCAGCAGCGTATATAGCGGGGACACAGATACGCAGTATTTT. The J gene is TRBJ2-3, the V gene TRBV9; TRBD2 matches 8 bases. The CDR3 is 15 residues long. V shed 1 base, J shed 2 bases, and the junction held 3 bases outside the gene matches. The germline CDR1 and CDR2 sequences are SGDLS and YYNGEE.

This sequence joins TRBV27 and TRBJ1-5, with D uncertain. The V and J ends lost 3 bases and 1 base respectively, with 13 bases between them. The CDR3 has 16 amino acids. Germline CDR1 reads MNHEY; CDR2 reads SMNVEV (reference sequence). The CDR3 loop is CASSFISSESNQPQHF. The CDR3 coding sequence is TGTGCCAGCAGTTTTATCTCCAGCGAAAGCAATCAGCCCCAGCATTTT.

This clone was picked up a small number of times. This chain joins TRBV13 and TRBJ1-1, with 9 bases matching TRBD1. This CDR3 spans 15 amino acids. Germline V gene sequence: CDR1 PRHDT, CDR2 FYEKMQ (reference sequence). V dropped 5 bases and J dropped 4; count of bases not matched to a gene: 8. CDR3 residues: CASSPQGAVVTEAFF. The CDR3 DNA reads TGTGCCAGCAGCCCACAGGGGGCTGTTGTCACTGAAGCTTTCTTT. Variable domain in full (rest from reference TRBV13 and TRBJ1-1): AAGVIQSPRHLIKEKRETATLKCYPIPRHDTVYWYQQGPGQDPQFLISFYEKMQSDKGSIPDRFSAQQFSDYHSELNMSSLELGDSALYFCASSPQGAVVTEAFFGQGTRLTVV.

This chain uses TRBV7-2 with TRBJ1-2, with D unclear. The CDR3 is 14 amino acids. Trimming cost V 1 base and J 2 bases, with 8 bases left between them. Germline V gives CDR1 SGHTA, CDR2 FQGNSA. As DNA, the CDR3 is TGTGCCAGCAGCTTAGGCGGCACGAACTATGGCTACACCTTC. It translates to CASSLGGTNYGYTF.

The J gene is TRBJ1-5, the V gene TRBV30; the D gene is possibly TRBD1 (5 bases). CDR1 and CDR2 from the germline V gene are GTSNPN and SVGIG (reference sequence). Trimming left V 2 bases short and J 2 bases short, with 10 bases between. This CDR3 comprises 14 residues. The CDR3 loop reads CAWSPGEGNQPQHF. DNA of the CDR3: TGTGCCTGGAGTCCGGGGGAGGGCAATCAGCCCCAGCATTTT.